This T cell receptor beta chain was recorded in a study of blood T cell repertoires in COVID-19. Study context: From the United States, Italy and Spain came samples of acute and convalescent COVID-19. Sample material is recorded as cDNA or gDNA derived from T cells, B-cell-depleted T cells, or PBMCs.

Germline V gives CDR1 MNHEY, CDR2 SMNVEV (reference sequence). CDR3 length equals 13 residues. J lost 3 bases, V lost 6 bases, and 4 bases had no gene match. This clone is a singleton in its sample. Original methodology: Reference gene primer amplification yielded estimated nucleated cell counts. The assay was immunoSEQ multiplex PCR, and TCRdb's table has in-frame clones only and misses some. The D gene and trimming were derived from the DNA, and the V and J assignments and clone size from that table. The repertoire consists of more than 110,000 clones, with more than 75% occurring once and the leading ten covering about 4.3%.

This chain joins TRBV27 and TRBJ1-2, with 7 bases that match TRBD1. The sequence was obtained from an elderly woman with acute or convalescent COVID-19. The sequenced sample consisted of peripheral blood. The CDR3 loop reads CASRRTGDYGYTF. CDR3 bases: TGTGCCAGCAGAAGAACAGGGGACTATGGCTACACCTTC.